These 24 T cell receptor beta chains were sequenced from one sample in a study of T-cell reconstitution after alpha-beta-depleted transplantation in children. Unique molecular identifiers featured in how the TCRbeta library was prepared. TCRdb processed the PCR reads anew with MiXCR; each CDR3 protein has one entry. The profile shows over 70,000 distinct CDR3 sequences, more than 10% of them singletons. Sequences were derived from PBMCs from the stem cell graft donor, sampled from the stem cell graft. Receptors originate from a human donor who donated a stem cell graft to a child with inherited bone marrow failure.

This clonotype was counted at least ten times. The chain joins TRBV10-3 to TRBJ2-3, with D unclear. Trimming took off 8 bases at V and 0 bases at J, with 6 bases between the two ends. CDR1 ENHRY and CDR2 SYGVKD come from the germline V gene. The CDR3 totals 12 residues. CDR3 protein: CAIRSSTDTQYF. CDR3 bases: TGTGCCATCCGGTCTAGCACAGATACGCAGTATTTT.

Ten or more counts support this clonotype. The chain links TRBV5-1 to TRBJ2-7, with D unclear. CDR3 length: 14 amino acids. CDR1 and CDR2 from the germline V gene are SGHRS and YFSETQ. V was clipped by 5 bases and J by 0 bases, with 12 bases between them. The CDR3 sequence: CASSISGDSYEQYF. Here the CDR3 DNA reads TGCGCCAGCAGTATCTCGGGTGACTCCTACGAGCAGTACTTC.

This clonotype was detected many times. The rearrangement uses TRBV7-3 and TRBJ2-1; maybe TRBD2 (6 bases). Germline V CDR1 and CDR2: SGHTA, FQGTGA. The CDR3 has 14 residues. The V end was cut by 2 bases, the J end by 5 bases, with 10 bases between. The CDR3 bases are TGTGCCAGCAGCTTAGGCACTAGCAACAATGAGCAGTTCTTC. It codes for CASSLGTSNNEQFF. The variable domain in full, with the rest retrieved from reference TRBV7-3 and TRBJ2-1, is GAGVSQTPSNKVTEKGKYVELRCDPISGHTALYWYRQSLGQGPEFLIYFQGTGAADDSGLPNDRFFAVRPEGSVSTLKIQRTERGDSAVYLCASSLGTSNNEQFFGPGTRLTVL.

There are many counts of this clonotype. The rearrangement uses TRBV5-1 and TRBJ1-4; 7 bases line up with TRBD1. V trimming: 3 bases; J trimming: 1 base; junction bases outside the gene matches: 6. The CDR3 contains 16 residues. Germline V lookup: CDR1 SGHRS, CDR2 YFSETQ. DNA of the CDR3: TGCGCCAGCAGCTGGGGGCCAGGGGGAACTAATGAAAAACTGTTTTTT. Translated: CASSWGPGGTNEKLFF.

This clonotype was counted ten times or more. The V call is TRBV3-1, the J call TRBJ1-4; possible D gene TRBD1, 5 bases. The length of the CDR3 is 15 residues. Between the trimmed V and J ends, which lost 11 bases and 8 bases, there was a span of 24 bases. The V gene's germline CDR1 is LGHDT and CDR2 YNNKEL (reference sequence). As DNA, the CDR3 is TGTGCCGCTCGGGATTCCGGGACTCCTTTCGAAAAACTGTTTTTT. Translating it yields CAARDSGTPFEKLFF.

This clonotype was detected ten times or more. The V gene is TRBV15, the J gene TRBJ1-6; D gene ambiguous. V was shortened by 5 bases and J by 3 bases, with 5 bases between the two germline ends. Germline V gene sequence: CDR1 LNHNV, CDR2 YYDKDF (reference sequence). This CDR3 has 13 residues. For the CDR3, the DNA is TGTGCCACCAGCCCCGGCTATAATTCACCCCTCCACTTT. Its protein is CATSPGYNSPLHF. The variable domain in full, with the rest retrieved from reference TRBV15 and TRBJ1-6, is DAMVIQNPRYQVTQFGKPVTLSCSQTLNHNVMYWYQQKSSQAPKLLFHYYDKDFNNEADTPDNFQSRRPNTSFCFLDIRSPGLGDTAMYLCATSPGYNSPLHFGNGTRLTVT.

There are many counts of this clonotype. The chain links TRBV5-1 to TRBJ2-7; 7 bases agree with TRBD1. Germline values: CDR1 SGHRS, CDR2 YFSETQ. J gave up 2 bases and V 0 bases, and 5 bases lay outside the gene matches. CDR3 size: 15 residues. CDR3 protein: CASSLVQGVPYEQYF. The CDR3 DNA reads as TGCGCCAGCAGCTTGGTCCAGGGGGTTCCCTACGAGCAGTACTTC. Complete variable domain (other parts from reference TRBV5-1 and TRBJ2-7): KAGVTQTPRYLIKTRGQQVTLSCSPISGHRSVSWYQQTPGQGLQFLFEYFSETQRNKGNFPGRFSGRQFSNSRSEMNVSTLELGDSALYLCASSLVQGVPYEQYFGPGTRLTVT.

This clonotype was seen at least ten times. The V call is TRBV7-9, the J call TRBJ2-7, with TRBD1 matching 7 bases. This CDR3 has 13 amino acids. Germline V gene sequence: CDR1 SEHNR, CDR2 FQNEAQ (reference sequence). Germline trimming cut 3 bases from V and 3 bases from J; bases unmatched to any gene: 2. The CDR3 region is CASSLGQLYEQYF. CDR3 bases: TGTGCCAGCAGCTTGGGACAGCTCTACGAGCAGTACTTC.

This clonotype was counted a few times. The chain has TRBV5-1 and TRBJ2-1, with a weak D call TRBD1 (5 bases). V lost 4 bases, J lost 0 bases, and 11 bases lay in between. The CDR3 has 15 residues. From germline, CDR1 is SGHRS and CDR2 YFSETQ. The CDR3 protein is CASSLTDSSYNEQFF. CDR3 DNA: TGCGCCAGCAGCCTTACAGACAGCTCCTACAATGAGCAGTTCTTC.

This clonotype was picked up many times. J is TRBJ1-1 and V is TRBV7-9, with TRBD1 as a possible D gene (6 bases). The germline V gene has CDR1 SEHNR and CDR2 FQNEAQ (reference sequence). The V end was cut by 5 bases, the J end by 1 base, with 14 bases between. The CDR3 has 15 residues. This CDR3 is CASSPDRNRNTEAFF. The CDR3 DNA reads TGTGCCAGCAGCCCAGACAGGAATCGGAACACTGAAGCTTTCTTT.

The table lists this clonotype with a few counts. The chain recombines TRBV11-1 with TRBJ2-3; 14 nucleotides match TRBD2. Trimming removed 0 bases from V and 5 bases from J; junction bases left unmatched: 7. CDR1 and CDR2 (germline): SGHAT, FQDESV (reference sequence). This CDR3 contains 18 residues. The CDR3 here is CASSLATGLAGAGDTQYF. CDR3 sequence (DNA): TGTGCCAGCAGCTTAGCTACGGGACTAGCGGGAGCTGGAGATACGCAGTATTTT.

At least ten counts were recorded for this clonotype. V and J are TRBV12-3 or TRBV12-4 and TRBJ1-1; D is uncertain. The length of the CDR3 is 14 residues. V dropped 5 bases and J dropped 1 base, with 11 bases sitting between them. CDR3 sequence reads: CASSVEGGNTEAFF. The CDR3 bases are TGTGCCAGCAGTGTGGAGGGTGGGAACACTGAAGCTTTCTTT.

This clonotype showed up many times. The V and J genes are TRBV3-1 and TRBJ2-2, with 10 nucleotides matching TRBD2. After removal of 4 bases from V and 7 bases from J, the junction contained 9 bases not matched to a gene. CDR1 is LGHDT, CDR2 YNNKEL, per germline (reference sequence). The CDR3 contains 16 residues. In DNA form, the CDR3 reads TGTGCCAGCAGCCGGGCCAGCGGGGGGGCCGACGGGGAGCTGTTTTTT. The encoded protein is CASSRASGGADGELFF.

This clonotype turned up a few times. The chain joins TRBV18 to TRBJ2-3; possible D gene TRBD2, 6 bases. Trimming left V 9 bases short and J 0 bases short, with 10 bases between. This CDR3 region has 13 residues. CDR1 is KGHSH, CDR2 LQKENI, per germline. The CDR3 protein is CASSGSSTDTQYF. Written as DNA, the CDR3 is TGTGCCAGTAGCGGATCTAGCACAGATACGCAGTATTTT.

Ten or more counts support this clonotype. The rearrangement uses TRBV6-5 and TRBJ2-7; a possible D gene is TRBD1 (5 bases). Between the trimmed V and J ends, which lost 0 bases and 3 bases, there was a span of 6 bases. The CDR3 length is 13 residues. Germline V gives CDR1 MNHEY, CDR2 SVGAGI. In DNA form, the CDR3 reads TGTGCCAGCAGTTACTCTGACAGCTACGAGCAGTACTTC. This sequence encodes CASSYSDSYEQYF.

This clonotype was counted many times. This rearrangement joins TRBV12-3 or TRBV12-4 to TRBJ2-1, with 9 bases that match TRBD1. This CDR3 is 18 amino acids long. V trimming: 4 bases; J trimming: 6 bases; junction bases outside the gene matches: 16. The CDR3 here is CASSSLTLRQGVTNEQFF. CDR3 DNA: TGTGCCAGCAGTTCCCTCACACTCAGACAGGGGGTCACCAATGAGCAGTTCTTC.

This clonotype was seen many times. The chain is built from TRBV27 and TRBJ2-7; a possible D gene is TRBD1 (7 bases). Germline CDR1 and CDR2: MNHEY and SMNVEV (reference sequence). V was shortened by 6 bases and J by 4 bases, with 22 bases between the two germline ends. CDR3 length: 16 amino acids. DNA for the CDR3: TGTGCCAGCAGCCCTTCAACGAGGGGGCGGGGATACGAGCAGTACTTC. Its translation is CASSPSTRGRGYEQYF.

The count of this clonotype is one. The chain joins TRBV29-1 to TRBJ1-1; 7 bases map to TRBD1. Germline loops: CDR1 SQVTM, CDR2 ANQGSEA. Unmatched junction bases numbered 3, after V lost 6 bases and J lost 2 bases. This CDR3 region has 12 residues. CDR3 sequence: CSVTGANTEAFF. The CDR3 nucleotides are TGCAGCGTCACAGGGGCAAACACTGAAGCTTTCTTT.

Many counts were recorded for this clonotype. V gene TRBV10-3 combines with J gene TRBJ1-2, with TRBD1 matching 10 bases. V shed 4 bases and J 4 bases; nucleotides not matched to a gene: 3. The germline V gene has CDR1 ENHRY and CDR2 SYGVKD. The CDR3 has 14 residues. CDR3 amino acids: CAISGDRGGYGYTF. In DNA form, the CDR3 reads TGTGCCATCAGTGGGGACAGGGGCGGCTATGGCTACACCTTC.

The sample holds many counts of this clonotype. The chain employs TRBV5-1 and TRBJ1-4; 9 nucleotides line up with TRBD1. The trim removed 5 bases at V and 7 bases at J, leaving 12 bases unmatched. Germline loops: CDR1 SGHRS, CDR2 YFSETQ. The CDR3 covers 16 residues. The CDR3 nucleotides read TGCGCCAGCAGAAGGGGACAGGGAAGTTCGACTGAAAAACTGTTTTTT. This sequence encodes CASRRGQGSSTEKLFF.

This clonotype came up many times. The chain links TRBV20-1 to TRBJ2-5; D may be TRBD1 (6 bases). In germline, CDR1 is DFQATT, CDR2 SNEGSKA (reference sequence). V lost 4 bases to trimming and J lost 5 bases, with 17 bases between them. This CDR3 is 14 amino acids long. CDR3 region: CSAKITGRSETQYF. The CDR3, as DNA: TGCAGTGCTAAAATAACAGGGAGATCCGAGACCCAGTACTTC.

This clonotype came up a few times. The genes are TRBV2 and TRBJ1-4; D gene ambiguous. The V and J ends lost 7 bases and 8 bases respectively, with 11 bases between them. The CDR3 sequence is 12 residues long. CDR1 is SNHLY and CDR2 is FYNNEI in the germline V gene. The CDR3 bases are TGTGCCAGCAATTTGAACACAGAAAAACTGTTTTTT. This codes for CASNLNTEKLFF.

This clonotype was observed at least ten times. The CDR3 spells CASSPRQGIYGYTF. DNA of the CDR3: TGTGCCAGCAGTCCCCGACAAGGGATTTATGGCTACACCTTC. This sequence joins TRBV27 and TRBJ1-2; no clear D. Germline V gene sequence: CDR1 MNHEY, CDR2 SMNVEV (reference sequence). V was pared by 5 bases and J by 5 bases, with 15 bases between. The CDR3 length is 14 residues.

This clonotype was seen many times. V and J are TRBV18 and TRBJ2-7; 10 nucleotides match TRBD2. CDR1 is KGHSH, CDR2 LQKENI, per germline. The CDR3 has 20 residues. The J segment lost 3 bases and the V segment lost 5 bases, leaving 22 bases of the junction unmatched. CDR3 sequence (DNA): TGTGCCAGCTCAGCTACAGGGGGATCAGCGGGAGGGCCCCAAGACTACGAGCAGTACTTC. It yields the protein CASSATGGSAGGPQDYEQYF.